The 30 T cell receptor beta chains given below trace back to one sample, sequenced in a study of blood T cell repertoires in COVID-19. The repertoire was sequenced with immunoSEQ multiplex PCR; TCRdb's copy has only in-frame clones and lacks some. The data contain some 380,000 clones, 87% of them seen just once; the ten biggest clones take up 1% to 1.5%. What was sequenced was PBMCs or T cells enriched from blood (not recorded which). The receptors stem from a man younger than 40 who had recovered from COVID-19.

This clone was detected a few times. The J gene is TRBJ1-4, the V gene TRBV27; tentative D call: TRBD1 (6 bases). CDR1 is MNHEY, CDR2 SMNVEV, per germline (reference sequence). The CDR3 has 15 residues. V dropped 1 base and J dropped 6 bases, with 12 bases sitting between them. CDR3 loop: CASSLWGGPYEKLFF. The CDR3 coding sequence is TGTGCCAGCAGTTTATGGGGGGGCCCATATGAAAAACTGTTTTTT. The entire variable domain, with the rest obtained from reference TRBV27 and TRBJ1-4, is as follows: EAQVTQNPRYLITVTGKKLTVTCSQNMNHEYMSWYRQDPGLGLRQIYYSMNVEVTDKGDVPEGYKVSRKEKRNFPLILESPSPNQTSLYFCASSLWGGPYEKLFFGSGTQLSVL.

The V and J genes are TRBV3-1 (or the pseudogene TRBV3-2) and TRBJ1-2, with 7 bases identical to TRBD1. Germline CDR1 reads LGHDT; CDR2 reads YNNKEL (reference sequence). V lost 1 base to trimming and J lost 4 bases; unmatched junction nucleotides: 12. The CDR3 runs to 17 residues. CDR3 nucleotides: TGTGCCAGCAGCCAAGGGGCCGGGACAGCGAAACTCTATGGCTACACCTTC. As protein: CASSQGAGTAKLYGYTF.

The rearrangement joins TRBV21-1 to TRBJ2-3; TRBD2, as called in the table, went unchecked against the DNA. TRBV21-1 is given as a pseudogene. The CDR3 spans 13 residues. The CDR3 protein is CASISWIGDTQYF. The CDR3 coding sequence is TGTGCCAGCATCTCATGGATCGGGGATACGCAGTATTTT.

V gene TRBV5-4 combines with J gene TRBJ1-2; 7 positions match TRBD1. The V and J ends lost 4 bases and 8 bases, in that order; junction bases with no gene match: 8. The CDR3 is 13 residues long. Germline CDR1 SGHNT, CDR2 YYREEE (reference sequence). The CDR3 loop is CASSNDRVGGYTF. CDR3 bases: TGTGCCAGCAGCAACGACAGGGTGGGAGGCTACACCTTC.

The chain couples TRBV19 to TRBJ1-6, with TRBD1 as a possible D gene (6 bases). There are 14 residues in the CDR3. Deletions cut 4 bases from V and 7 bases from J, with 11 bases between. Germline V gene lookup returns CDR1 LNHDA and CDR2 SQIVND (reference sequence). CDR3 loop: CASSTHRANSPLHF. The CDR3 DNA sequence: TGTGCCAGTAGTACCCACAGGGCGAATTCACCCCTCCACTTT.

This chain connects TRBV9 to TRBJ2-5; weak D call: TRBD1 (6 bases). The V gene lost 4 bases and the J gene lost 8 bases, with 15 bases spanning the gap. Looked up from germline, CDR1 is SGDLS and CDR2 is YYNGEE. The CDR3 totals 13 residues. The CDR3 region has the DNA TGTGCCAGCAGCCAAAGAGGGGGAGCTACCCAGTACTTC. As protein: CASSQRGGATQYF.

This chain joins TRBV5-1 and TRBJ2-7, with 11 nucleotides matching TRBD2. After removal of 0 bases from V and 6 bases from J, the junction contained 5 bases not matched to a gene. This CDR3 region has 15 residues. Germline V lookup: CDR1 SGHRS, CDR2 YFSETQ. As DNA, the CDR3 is TGCGCCAGCAGCTTGGTCACTAGCGGGGGAGGCGAGCAGTACTTC. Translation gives CASSLVTSGGGEQYF.

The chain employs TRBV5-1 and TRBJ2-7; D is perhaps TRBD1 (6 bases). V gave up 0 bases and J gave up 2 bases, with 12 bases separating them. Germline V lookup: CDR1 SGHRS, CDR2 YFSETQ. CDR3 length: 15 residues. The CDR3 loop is CASSLAGRGTYEQYF. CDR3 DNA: TGCGCCAGCAGCTTGGCCGGCAGGGGAACCTACGAGCAGTACTTC.

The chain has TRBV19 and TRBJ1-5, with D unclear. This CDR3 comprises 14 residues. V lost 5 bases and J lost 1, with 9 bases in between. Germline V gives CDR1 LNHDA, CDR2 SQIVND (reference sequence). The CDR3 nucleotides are TGTGCCAGTAGTGAGGGTTTGAGCAATCAGCCCCAGCATTTT. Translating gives CASSEGLSNQPQHF.

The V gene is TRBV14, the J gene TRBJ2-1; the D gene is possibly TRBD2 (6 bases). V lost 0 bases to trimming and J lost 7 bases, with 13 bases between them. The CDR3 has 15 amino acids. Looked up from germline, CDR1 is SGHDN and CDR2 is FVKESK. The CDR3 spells CASSQDWRDGNEQFF. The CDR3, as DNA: TGTGCCAGCAGCCAAGACTGGAGGGATGGGAATGAGCAGTTCTTC.

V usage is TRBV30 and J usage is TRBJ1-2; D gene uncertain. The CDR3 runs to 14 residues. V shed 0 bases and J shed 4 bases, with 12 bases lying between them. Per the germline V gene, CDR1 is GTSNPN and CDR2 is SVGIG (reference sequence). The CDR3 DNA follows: TGTGCCTGGAGTGTGGGCTCCCCTGGCTATGGCTACACCTTC. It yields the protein CAWSVGSPGYGYTF.

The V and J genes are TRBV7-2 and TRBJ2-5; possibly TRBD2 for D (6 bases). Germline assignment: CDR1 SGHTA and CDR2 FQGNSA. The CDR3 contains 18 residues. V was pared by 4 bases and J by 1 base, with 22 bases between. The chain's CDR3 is CASSSKAGRPLVQETQYF. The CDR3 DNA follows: TGTGCCAGCAGCTCCAAGGCTGGGAGGCCTCTAGTCCAAGAGACCCAGTACTTC.

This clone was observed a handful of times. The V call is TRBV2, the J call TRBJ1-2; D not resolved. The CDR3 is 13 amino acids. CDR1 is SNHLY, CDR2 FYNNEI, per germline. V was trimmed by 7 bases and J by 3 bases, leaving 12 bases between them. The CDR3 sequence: CASIPVRDYGYTF. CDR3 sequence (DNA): TGTGCCAGCATCCCGGTCCGGGACTATGGCTACACCTTC. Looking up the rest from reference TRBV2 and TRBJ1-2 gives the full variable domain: EPEVTQTPSHQVTQMGQEVILRCVPISNHLYFYWYRQILGQKVEFLVSFYNNEISEKSEIFDDQFSVERPDGSNFTLKIRSTKLEDSAMYFCASIPVRDYGYTFGSGTRLTVV.

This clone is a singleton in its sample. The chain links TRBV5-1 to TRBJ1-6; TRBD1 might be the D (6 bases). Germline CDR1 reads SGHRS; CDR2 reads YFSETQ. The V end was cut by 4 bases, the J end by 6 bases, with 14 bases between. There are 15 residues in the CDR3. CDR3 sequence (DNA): TGCGCCAGCAGCACCCGGGACAATTTTAATTCACCCCTCCACTTT. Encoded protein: CASSTRDNFNSPLHF. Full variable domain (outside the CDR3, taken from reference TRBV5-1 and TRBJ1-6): KAGVTQTPRYLIKTRGQQVTLSCSPISGHRSVSWYQQTPGQGLQFLFEYFSETQRNKGNFPGRFSGRQFSNSRSEMNVSTLELGDSALYLCASSTRDNFNSPLHFGNGTRLTVT.

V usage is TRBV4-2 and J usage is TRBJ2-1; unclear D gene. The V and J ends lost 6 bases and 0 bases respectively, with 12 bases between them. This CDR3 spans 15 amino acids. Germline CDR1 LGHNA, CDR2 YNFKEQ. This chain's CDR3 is CASSRDFLSYNEQFF. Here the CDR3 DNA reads TGTGCCAGCAGTCGAGACTTCCTCTCCTACAATGAGCAGTTCTTC.

In DNA form, the CDR3 reads TGTGCCAGCAGTTGGGACAGACAAGGGTATGGGCAGTACTTC. It translates to CASSWDRQGYGQYF. V usage is TRBV6-5 and J usage is TRBJ2-7; TRBD1 matches at 7 bases. Germline V gene lookup returns CDR1 MNHEY and CDR2 SVGAGI. Trimming took 4 bases from V and 9 from J; bases not matched to a gene: 12. This CDR3 contains 14 residues.

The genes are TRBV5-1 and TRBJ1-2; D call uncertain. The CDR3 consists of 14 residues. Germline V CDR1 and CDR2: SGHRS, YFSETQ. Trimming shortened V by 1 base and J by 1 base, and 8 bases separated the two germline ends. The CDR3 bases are TGCGCCAGCAGCTTGACCAGTAATAACTATGGCTACACCTTC. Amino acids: CASSLTSNNYGYTF.

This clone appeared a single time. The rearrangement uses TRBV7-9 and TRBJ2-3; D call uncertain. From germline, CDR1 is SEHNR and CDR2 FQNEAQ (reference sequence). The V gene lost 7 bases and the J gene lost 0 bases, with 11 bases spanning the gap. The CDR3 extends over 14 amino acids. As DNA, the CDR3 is TGTGCCAGCATCCGGTCCACTAGCACAGATACGCAGTATTTT. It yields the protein CASIRSTSTDTQYF. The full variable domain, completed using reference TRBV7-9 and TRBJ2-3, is DTGVSQNPRHKITKRGQNVTFRCDPISEHNRLYWYRQTLGQGPEFLTYFQNEAQLEKSRLLSDRFSAERPKGSFSTLEIQRTEQGDSAMYLCASIRSTSTDTQYFGPGTRLTVL.

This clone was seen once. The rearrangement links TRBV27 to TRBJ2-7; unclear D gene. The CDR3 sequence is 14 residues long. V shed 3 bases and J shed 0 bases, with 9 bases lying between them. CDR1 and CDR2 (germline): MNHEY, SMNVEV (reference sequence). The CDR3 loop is CASSFDWSSYEQYF. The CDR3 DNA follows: TGTGCCAGCAGTTTTGATTGGAGCTCCTACGAGCAGTACTTC.

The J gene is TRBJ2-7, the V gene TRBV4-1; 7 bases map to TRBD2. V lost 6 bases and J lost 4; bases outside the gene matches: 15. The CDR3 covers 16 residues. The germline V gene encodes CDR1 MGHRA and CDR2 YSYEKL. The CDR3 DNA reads TGCGCCAGCAGTCAGGAACCGGGACTACGGGCATACGAGCAGTACTTC. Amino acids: CASSQEPGLRAYEQYF.

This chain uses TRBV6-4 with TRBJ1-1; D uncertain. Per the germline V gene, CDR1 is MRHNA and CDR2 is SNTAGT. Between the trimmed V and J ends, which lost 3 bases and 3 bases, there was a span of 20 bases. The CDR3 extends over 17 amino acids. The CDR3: CASSDIGGWQWYTEAFF. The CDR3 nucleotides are TGTGCCAGCAGTGATATAGGAGGGTGGCAATGGTACACTGAAGCTTTCTTT.

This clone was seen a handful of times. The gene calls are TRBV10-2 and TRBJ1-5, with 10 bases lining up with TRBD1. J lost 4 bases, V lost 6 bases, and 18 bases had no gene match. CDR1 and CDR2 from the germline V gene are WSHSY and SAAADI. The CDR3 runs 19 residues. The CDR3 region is CASSRGQGSLGGRNQPQHF. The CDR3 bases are TGCGCCAGCAGCCGGGGACAGGGGTCCCTGGGGGGTAGAAATCAGCCCCAGCATTTT.

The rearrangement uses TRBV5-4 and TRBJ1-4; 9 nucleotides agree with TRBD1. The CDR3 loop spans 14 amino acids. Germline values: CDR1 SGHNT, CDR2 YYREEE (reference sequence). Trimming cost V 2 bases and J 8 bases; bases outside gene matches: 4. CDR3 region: CASSLQGAREKLFF. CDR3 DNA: TGTGCCAGCAGCTTACAGGGGGCTCGGGAAAAACTGTTTTTT.

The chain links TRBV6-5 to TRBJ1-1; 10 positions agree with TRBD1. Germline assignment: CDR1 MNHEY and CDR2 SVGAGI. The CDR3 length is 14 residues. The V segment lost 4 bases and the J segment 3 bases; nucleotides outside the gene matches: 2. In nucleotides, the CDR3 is TGTGCCAGCAGTTTGGGACAGGGGTACACTGAAGCTTTCTTT. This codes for CASSLGQGYTEAFF.

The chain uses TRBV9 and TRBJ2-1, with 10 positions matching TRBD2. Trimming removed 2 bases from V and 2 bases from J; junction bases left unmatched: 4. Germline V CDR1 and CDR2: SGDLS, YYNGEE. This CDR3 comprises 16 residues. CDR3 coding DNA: TGTGCCAGCAGCGTCGGTACTAGCGGGGCCTACAATGAGCAGTTCTTC. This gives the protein CASSVGTSGAYNEQFF.

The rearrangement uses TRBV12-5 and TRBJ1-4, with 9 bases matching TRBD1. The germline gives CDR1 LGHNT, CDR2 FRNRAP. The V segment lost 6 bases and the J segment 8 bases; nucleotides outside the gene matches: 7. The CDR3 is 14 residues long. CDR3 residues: CASGRGQGQEKLFF. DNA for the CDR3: TGTGCTAGTGGAAGGGGACAGGGTCAGGAAAAACTGTTTTTT.

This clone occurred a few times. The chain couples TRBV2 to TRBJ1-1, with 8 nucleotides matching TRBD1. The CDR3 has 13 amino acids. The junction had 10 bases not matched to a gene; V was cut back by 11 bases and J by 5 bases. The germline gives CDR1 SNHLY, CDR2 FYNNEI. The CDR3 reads CAGSGQGHTEAFF. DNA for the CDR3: TGTGCCGGATCTGGACAGGGACATACTGAAGCTTTCTTT.

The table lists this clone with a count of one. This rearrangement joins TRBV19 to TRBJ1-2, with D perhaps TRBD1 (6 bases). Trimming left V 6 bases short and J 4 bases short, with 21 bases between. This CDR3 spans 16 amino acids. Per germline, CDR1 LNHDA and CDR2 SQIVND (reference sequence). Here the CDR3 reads CASRSVRWAQGYGYTF. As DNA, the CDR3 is TGTGCCAGTAGATCTGTAAGATGGGCACAGGGCTATGGCTACACCTTC.

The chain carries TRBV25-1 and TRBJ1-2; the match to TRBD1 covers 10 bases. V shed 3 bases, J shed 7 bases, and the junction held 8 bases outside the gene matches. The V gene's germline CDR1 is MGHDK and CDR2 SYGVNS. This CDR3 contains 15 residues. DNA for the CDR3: TGTGCCAGCAGTGACCCGACAGGGGGCTTTCGTGGCTACACCTTC. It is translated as CASSDPTGGFRGYTF.

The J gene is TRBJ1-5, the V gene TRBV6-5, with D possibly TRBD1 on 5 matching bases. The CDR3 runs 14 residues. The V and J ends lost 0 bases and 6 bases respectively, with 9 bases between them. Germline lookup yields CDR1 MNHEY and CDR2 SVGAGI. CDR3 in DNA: TGTGCCAGCAGTTACTCGGACATGGGTCAGCCCCAGCATTTT. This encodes CASSYSDMGQPQHF.